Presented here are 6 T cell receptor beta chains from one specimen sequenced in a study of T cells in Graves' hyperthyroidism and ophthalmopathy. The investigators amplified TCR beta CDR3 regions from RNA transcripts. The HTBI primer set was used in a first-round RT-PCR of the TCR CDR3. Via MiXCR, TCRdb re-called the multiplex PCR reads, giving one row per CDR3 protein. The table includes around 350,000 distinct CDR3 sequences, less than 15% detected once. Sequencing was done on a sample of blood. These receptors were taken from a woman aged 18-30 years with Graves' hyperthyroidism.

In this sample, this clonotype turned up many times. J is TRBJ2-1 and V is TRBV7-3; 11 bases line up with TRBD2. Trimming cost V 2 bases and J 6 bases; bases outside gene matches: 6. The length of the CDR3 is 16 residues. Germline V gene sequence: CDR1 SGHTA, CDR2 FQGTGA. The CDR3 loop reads CASSLLPGTSGNEQFF. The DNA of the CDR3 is TGTGCCAGCAGCTTACTACCCGGGACTAGCGGCAATGAGCAGTTCTTC.

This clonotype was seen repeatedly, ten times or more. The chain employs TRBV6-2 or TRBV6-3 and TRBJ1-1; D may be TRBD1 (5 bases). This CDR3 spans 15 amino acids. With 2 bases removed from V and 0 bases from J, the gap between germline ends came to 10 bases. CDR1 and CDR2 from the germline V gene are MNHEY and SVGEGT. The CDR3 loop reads CASSYVGALNTEAFF. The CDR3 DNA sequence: TGTGCCAGCAGTTACGTCGGGGCTTTGAACACTGAAGCTTTCTTT.

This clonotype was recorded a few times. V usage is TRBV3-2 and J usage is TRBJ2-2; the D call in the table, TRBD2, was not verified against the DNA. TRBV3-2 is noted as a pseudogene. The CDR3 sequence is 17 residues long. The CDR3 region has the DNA TGTGCCAGCAGCCAAGGATCAGCGGGAGAGGGCACCGGGGAGCTGTTTTTT. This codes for CASSQGSAGEGTGELFF.

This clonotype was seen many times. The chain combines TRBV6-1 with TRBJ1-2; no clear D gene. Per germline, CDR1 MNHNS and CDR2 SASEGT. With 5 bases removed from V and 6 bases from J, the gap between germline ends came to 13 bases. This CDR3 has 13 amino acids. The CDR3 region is CASSSGFRNGYTF. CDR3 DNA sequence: TGTGCCAGCAGTTCCGGGTTCCGTAATGGCTACACCTTC.

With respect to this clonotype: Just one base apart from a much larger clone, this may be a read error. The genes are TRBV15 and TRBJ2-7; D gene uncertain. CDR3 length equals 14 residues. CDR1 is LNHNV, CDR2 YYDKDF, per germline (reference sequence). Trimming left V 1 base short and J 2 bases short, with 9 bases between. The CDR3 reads CATSRGRVTYEQYF. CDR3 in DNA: TGTGCCACCAGCAGAGGTCGGGTCACCTACGAGCAGTACTTC.

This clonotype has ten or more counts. The CDR3 DNA follows: TGTGCCAGCAGCACTAGCGGGAGCACAGATACGCAGTATTTT. Amino acid sequence: CASSTSGSTDTQYF. The chain combines TRBV7-8 with TRBJ2-3, with TRBD2 matching over 9 bases. The germline V gene encodes CDR1 SGHVS and CDR2 FQNEAQ. CDR3 length equals 14 residues. V shed 5 bases, J shed 0 bases, and the junction held 0 bases outside the gene matches.